The 32 T cell receptor beta chains presented below share a single source sample, sequenced in a study of cytomegalovirus exposure and HLA in healthy donors. Libraries were prepared by immunoSEQ multiplex PCR; TCRdb keeps only in-frame clonotypes and omits some of them. Among more than 90,000 clones listed, roughly 83% were seen once. Source material: PBMCs. The receptors come from a man aged 18 to 30 in good health and CMV-seronegative.

The chain joins TRBV13 to TRBJ1-5, with 12 positions matching TRBD1. The CDR3 contains 18 residues. Per the germline V gene, CDR1 is PRHDT and CDR2 is FYEKMQ (reference sequence). With 1 base clipped from V and 2 bases from J, the junction kept 6 bases outside the gene matches. In DNA form, the CDR3 reads TGTGCCAGCAGCTTAGCGGGACAGGGGGCAGAGGGCAATCAGCCCCAGCATTTT. This gives the protein CASSLAGQGAEGNQPQHF.

The chain links TRBV14 to TRBJ2-3; TRBD2 matches 12 bases. V gave up 3 bases and J gave up 5 bases; unmatched junction bases: 6. Looked up from germline, CDR1 is SGHDN and CDR2 is FVKESK. This CDR3 has 16 amino acids. The CDR3 coding sequence is TGTGCCAGCAGCCACCGACTAGCGGGAGTGGGAGATACGCAGTATTTT. This codes for CASSHRLAGVGDTQYF.

The chain employs TRBV7-2 and TRBJ2-4; D may be TRBD2 (6 bases). Trimming shortened V by 3 bases and J by 0 bases, and 9 bases separated the two germline ends. Germline V gene sequence: CDR1 SGHTA, CDR2 FQGNSA. The CDR3 covers 15 residues. CDR3 sequence: CASSFASEAKNIQYF. The CDR3, as DNA: TGTGCCAGCAGCTTCGCTAGCGAAGCCAAAAACATTCAGTACTTC. Full variable domain (remainder filled in from reference TRBV7-2 and TRBJ2-4): GAGVSQSPSNKVTEKGKDVELRCDPISGHTALYWYRQSLGQGLEFLIYFQGNSAPDKSGLPSDRFSAERTGGSVSTLTIQRTQQEDSAVYLCASSFASEAKNIQYFGAGTRLSVL.

Only a few counts were recorded for this clone. The chain has TRBV19 and TRBJ1-2; 8 bases fit TRBD1. Germline V gene data show CDR1 as LNHDA and CDR2 as SQIVND (reference sequence). Trimming at V came to 9 bases and at J to 4 bases, leaving 4 bases not matched to a gene. The CDR3 spans 12 residues. CDR3 bases: TGTGCCAGCGGACAGGGCGGCTATGGCTACACCTTC. This translates into CASGQGGYGYTF.

The V call is TRBV18, the J call TRBJ2-7; 9 bases line up with TRBD2. CDR3 length: 16 residues. The J segment lost 2 bases and the V segment lost 0 bases, leaving 5 bases of the junction unmatched. Germline CDR1 and CDR2: KGHSH and LQKENI. The CDR3 loop is CASSPPVAGGTYEQYF. The CDR3 DNA is TGTGCCAGCTCACCACCAGTTGCGGGAGGGACCTACGAGCAGTACTTC. The full variable domain, completed using reference TRBV18 and TRBJ2-7, is NAGVMQNPRHLVRRRGQEARLRCSPMKGHSHVYWYRQLPEEGLKFMVYLQKENIIDESGMPKERFSAEFPKEGPSILRIQQVVRGDSAAYFCASSPPVAGGTYEQYFGPGTRLTVT.

The chain links TRBV7-9 to TRBJ1-4; 10 bases are a match to TRBD1. Germline trimming cut 7 bases from V and 5 bases from J; bases unmatched to any gene: 4. CDR3 length equals 14 residues. Germline V gene data show CDR1 as SEHNR and CDR2 as FQNEAQ (reference sequence). For the CDR3, the DNA is TGTGCCAGCAAAGGGACAGGGGAGAATGAAAAACTGTTTTTT. Translated: CASKGTGENEKLFF. Full variable domain (rest looked up from reference TRBV7-9 and TRBJ1-4): DTGVSQNPRHKITKRGQNVTFRCDPISEHNRLYWYRQTLGQGPEFLTYFQNEAQLEKSRLLSDRFSAERPKGSFSTLEIQRTEQGDSAMYLCASKGTGENEKLFFGSGTQLSVL.

The chain links TRBV4-1 to TRBJ2-1; 7 bases agree with TRBD2. This CDR3 has 16 amino acids. The trim removed 0 bases at V and 6 bases at J, leaving 8 bases unmatched. Per the germline V gene, CDR1 is MGHRA and CDR2 is YSYEKL. CDR3 bases: TGCGCCAGCAGCCAAGATACGGGGGGTTTAGGCAATGAGCAGTTCTTC. The encoded protein is CASSQDTGGLGNEQFF.

This clone has more than one count but fewer than ten. The chain employs TRBV27 and TRBJ2-4; 7 bases fit TRBD2. V lost 5 bases, J lost 5 bases, and 3 bases stayed unmatched. The germline V gene encodes CDR1 MNHEY and CDR2 SMNVEV (reference sequence). This CDR3 is built from 13 residues. The CDR3 DNA sequence: TGTGCCAGCAGTCTTCGGGGGGAAAACATTCAGTACTTC. The encoded protein is CASSLRGENIQYF.

The chain joins TRBV6-1 to TRBJ2-7; TRBD2 aligns across 8 bases. The germline gives CDR1 MNHNS, CDR2 SASEGT. V shed 10 bases and J 6 bases; nucleotides not matched to a gene: 14. The CDR3 loop spans 14 amino acids. DNA for the CDR3: TGTGCCACCTCAACCGGCGGGGGGCAGTTCGAGCAGTACTTC. It translates to CATSTGGGQFEQYF.

The chain combines TRBV5-8 with TRBJ1-3; D is unclear. Germline values: CDR1 SGHTS, CDR2 YDEGEE. Deletions cut 0 bases from V and 0 bases from J, with 4 bases between. This CDR3 is 14 amino acids long. The CDR3 loop is CASSLVNSGNTIYF. CDR3 sequence (DNA): TGTGCCAGCAGCTTGGTAAACTCTGGAAACACCATATATTTT.

The rearrangement links TRBV29-1 to TRBJ1-2, with TRBD1 identical over 8 bases. V lost 1 base to trimming and J lost 2 bases; unmatched junction nucleotides: 0. The CDR3 totals 13 residues. The germline V gene has CDR1 SQVTM and CDR2 ANQGSEA. The DNA of the CDR3 is TGCAGCGTTGAAGGGACAGGGAACTATGGCTACACCTTC. It specifies CSVEGTGNYGYTF.

The gene calls are TRBV5-4 and TRBJ1-3, with TRBD1 matching 12 bases. After removal of 3 bases from V and 4 bases from J, the junction contained 8 bases not matched to a gene. The CDR3 covers 17 residues. Germline CDR1 SGHNT, CDR2 YYREEE (reference sequence). This CDR3 is CASSSGQGASFGNTIYF. CDR3 bases: TGTGCCAGCAGCTCGGGACAGGGGGCGAGTTTCGGAAACACCATATATTTT.

The chain uses TRBV29-1 and TRBJ2-1; the match to TRBD2 covers 12 bases. Germline trimming cut 5 bases from V and 5 bases from J; bases unmatched to any gene: 4. The CDR3 runs 14 residues. CDR1 and CDR2 (germline): SQVTM, ANQGSEA. In nucleotides, the CDR3 is TGCAGCGTTCTAGCGGGAGGGATGGACAATGAGCAGTTCTTC. Residues: CSVLAGGMDNEQFF.

The CDR3 DNA reads as TGTGCCAGCAGCTTTTCAGCGGGAGTACAAGATACGCAGTATTTT. This sequence encodes CASSFSAGVQDTQYF. The chain carries TRBV5-4 and TRBJ2-3; 8 nucleotides match TRBD2. The CDR3 runs to 15 residues. The V and J ends lost 2 bases and 5 bases, in that order; junction bases with no gene match: 7. CDR1 SGHNT and CDR2 YYREEE come from the germline V gene (reference sequence). The complete variable domain, with remaining parts taken from reference TRBV5-4 and TRBJ2-3, reads ETGVTQSPTHLIKTRGQQVTLRCSSQSGHNTVSWYQQALGQGPQFIFQYYREEENGRGNFPPRFSGLQFPNYSSELNVNALELDDSALYLCASSFSAGVQDTQYFGPGTRLTVL.

This chain joins TRBV5-6 and TRBJ1-4; tentatively, D is TRBD1 (5 bases). CDR1 and CDR2 from the germline V gene are SGHDT and YYEEEE. Trimming pared 1 base from V and 0 bases from J, leaving 10 bases between. The CDR3 is 16 amino acids. CDR3 sequence: CASSLKRGPTNEKLFF. The CDR3, as DNA: TGTGCCAGCAGCTTGAAAAGGGGCCCAACTAATGAAAAACTGTTTTTT.

The chain carries TRBV5-1 and TRBJ2-6, with 8 bases fitting TRBD2. CDR1 and CDR2 from the germline V gene are SGHRS and YFSETQ. The CDR3 contains 19 residues. The V and J ends lost 4 bases and 2 bases, in that order; junction bases with no gene match: 14. This CDR3 is CASSPIRGLVSPGANVLTF. In DNA, the CDR3 is TGCGCCAGCAGCCCAATCAGGGGACTAGTCAGCCCTGGGGCCAACGTCCTGACTTTC.

This clone was observed a handful of times. This sequence joins TRBV13 and TRBJ1-2; a possible D gene is TRBD1 (5 bases). V shed 2 bases and J shed 4 bases, with 17 bases lying between them. The CDR3 consists of 16 residues. Per germline, CDR1 PRHDT and CDR2 FYEKMQ (reference sequence). In nucleotides, the CDR3 is TGTGCCAGCAGCTTAATCAGTCGTGACAGCTCCTATGGCTACACCTTC. Translated, it gives CASSLISRDSSYGYTF.

The chain carries TRBV5-1 and TRBJ1-2; TRBD1 matches at 9 bases. V was clipped by 5 bases and J by 7 bases; unmatched bases: 6. The CDR3 contains 13 residues. The V gene's germline CDR1 is SGHRS and CDR2 YFSETQ. The CDR3 is CASRSGTGSGYTF. In DNA, the CDR3 is TGCGCCAGCAGGTCCGGGACAGGGTCTGGCTACACCTTC.

This clone was counted a few times. The chain joins TRBV19 to TRBJ1-5; D call uncertain. The V gene lost 7 bases and the J gene lost 2 bases, with 9 bases spanning the gap. Germline values: CDR1 LNHDA, CDR2 SQIVND (reference sequence). This CDR3 region has 13 residues. CDR3 region: CASTSGRNQPQHF. The CDR3 coding sequence is TGTGCCAGTACGTCTGGGCGCAATCAGCCCCAGCATTTT.

In regard to this clone: The same CDR3 is also encoded by other DNA sequences in this sample. The V and J genes are TRBV29-1 and TRBJ2-7, with TRBD2 matching over 9 bases. CDR3 size: 14 residues. Germline V CDR1 and CDR2: SQVTM, ANQGSEA. J gave up 4 bases and V 4 bases, and 8 bases lay outside the gene matches. CDR3 DNA sequence: TGCAGCGTTGCCGAGGGACTAGCCGGTTACGAGCAGTACTTC. Translation gives CSVAEGLAGYEQYF.

CDR3 sequence: CASNPRTGNQPQHF. The CDR3 bases are TGTGCCAGTAATCCCCGAACGGGCAATCAGCCCCAGCATTTT. The J gene is TRBJ1-5, the V gene TRBV19; the D is unclear. The germline CDR1 and CDR2 sequences are LNHDA and SQIVND (reference sequence). The CDR3 is 14 residues long. Trimming took off 7 bases at V and 2 bases at J, with 12 bases between the two ends.

The chain has TRBV10-1 and TRBJ1-5, with a tentative D call TRBD1 (6 bases). The CDR3 consists of 14 residues. V shed 3 bases and J shed 6 bases, with 12 bases lying between them. In germline, CDR1 is WNHNN, CDR2 SYGVQD (reference sequence). For the CDR3, the DNA is TGCGCCAGCAGTGACAGGGGTAGTAGTCAGCCCCAGCATTTT. Translating it yields CASSDRGSSQPQHF.

The chain uses TRBV13 and TRBJ2-7; D is perhaps TRBD1 (6 bases). V was shortened by 0 bases and J by 2 bases, with 14 bases between the two germline ends. The CDR3 is 16 amino acids. Germline CDR1 is PRHDT and CDR2 is FYEKMQ (reference sequence). The CDR3 is CASSLGQGDPTYEQYF. The CDR3 nucleotides are TGTGCCAGCAGCTTAGGACAGGGAGATCCTACCTACGAGCAGTACTTC.

This chain's CDR3 is CASIGTSGETQYF. The CDR3 coding sequence is TGCGCCAGCATCGGGACTAGCGGGGAGACCCAGTACTTC. This chain links TRBV10-2 with TRBJ2-5, with TRBD2 matching 12 bases. Looked up from germline, CDR1 is WSHSY and CDR2 is SAAADI. The J segment lost 5 bases and the V segment lost 7 bases, leaving 2 bases of the junction unmatched. The CDR3 has 13 amino acids.

This chain joins TRBV7-2 and TRBJ2-3; 15 bases map to TRBD2. Per germline, CDR1 SGHTA and CDR2 FQGNSA. CDR3 length: 18 residues. V was clipped by 5 bases and J by 1 base; unmatched bases: 7. CDR3 loop: CASSTGTSGGRGTDTQYF. Here the CDR3 DNA reads TGTGCCAGCAGCACCGGGACTAGCGGGGGGCGGGGCACAGATACGCAGTATTTT.

The chain joins TRBV5-1 to TRBJ1-1, with TRBD1 as a possible D gene (5 bases). There are 13 residues in the CDR3. Germline V gives CDR1 SGHRS, CDR2 YFSETQ. The V and J ends lost 5 bases and 2 bases respectively, with 10 bases between them. CDR3 sequence reads: CASSSDSNTEAFF. The CDR3 bases are TGCGCCAGCAGTTCCGACAGCAACACTGAAGCTTTCTTT.

J is TRBJ2-7 and V is TRBV27; TRBD1 agrees at 10 bases. The germline gives CDR1 MNHEY, CDR2 SMNVEV (reference sequence). The V segment lost 3 bases and the J segment 4 bases; nucleotides outside the gene matches: 3. This CDR3 has 14 amino acids. Written as DNA, the CDR3 is TGTGCCAGCAGTTTCAGGGACAGGGGTTACGAGCAGTACTTC. Translated: CASSFRDRGYEQYF.

The chain joins TRBV6-5 to TRBJ1-4, with 7 bases fitting TRBD1. V shed 2 bases and J 4 bases; nucleotides not matched to a gene: 4. This CDR3 is built from 15 residues. The germline V gene has CDR1 MNHEY and CDR2 SVGAGI. The DNA for the CDR3 is TGTGCCAGCAGTTACGGGGACAGACTTAATGAAAAACTGTTTTTT. Protein: CASSYGDRLNEKLFF.

The chain couples TRBV10-3 to TRBJ1-1, with no clear D. The CDR3 covers 11 residues. In germline, CDR1 is ENHRY, CDR2 SYGVKD. V dropped 4 bases and J dropped 2 bases, with 2 bases sitting between them. For the CDR3, the DNA is TGTGCCATCAGTGCTAACACTGAAGCTTTCTTT. Its protein is CAISANTEAFF.

The rearrangement joins TRBV7-8 to TRBJ2-2, with 8 nucleotides matching TRBD1. The germline V gene has CDR1 SGHVS and CDR2 FQNEAQ. V lost 5 bases, J lost 1 base, and 6 bases stayed unmatched. CDR3 length: 16 residues. The CDR3 bases are TGTGCCAGCAGCAAAGGACAGGGCGTGAACACCGGGGAGCTGTTTTTT. Amino acids: CASSKGQGVNTGELFF.

The chain links TRBV2 to TRBJ2-5, with TRBD1 matching over 9 bases. Looked up from germline, CDR1 is SNHLY and CDR2 is FYNNEI. The ends lost 6 bases at V and 6 bases at J; junction bases unmatched: 5. This CDR3 region has 13 residues. The CDR3 spells CASRTTGGKTQYF. The CDR3 DNA follows: TGTGCCAGCAGAACGACAGGGGGGAAGACCCAGTACTTC.

V is TRBV2 and J is TRBJ1-2, with 9 bases lining up with TRBD1. Losses at the gene ends were 4 bases for V and 7 bases for J; bases not matched to a gene: 4. The germline CDR1 and CDR2 sequences are SNHLY and FYNNEI. The CDR3 sequence is 13 residues long. In DNA, the CDR3 is TGTGCCAGCAGTGTGGGGACAGGGCTTGGCTACACCTTC. This translates into CASSVGTGLGYTF.